This TCR beta chain was recorded in a study of a mutant IDH1 vaccine in newly diagnosed glioma. Study-wide context: V12 fell at week 35 and V13, the study end, at week 47. Study outcomes and limitations: Of the patients, roughly 95% had vaccine-induced immune responses.

About this clone: Its antigen is not known.

In germline, CDR1 is SGHNT, CDR2 YYREEE (reference sequence). The length of the CDR3 is 15 residues. V lost 7 bases and J lost 5; bases outside the gene matches: 10. TCRdb keeps only in-frame clones here, not all; method: immunoSEQ multiplex PCR. The table shows 50,000 to 65,000 clones, with roughly 61% occurring only once. Specified time point: week 47, end of study. Every single dose of the vaccine, 300 ug of mutant IDH1 20-mer peptide, came with topical imiquimod. The TCR originated in a man aged 35 to 55 with glioma. Some clones in this sample may be carry-over from other donors' samples. The genes are TRBV5-4 and TRBJ2-5, with 11 bases identical to TRBD2. The sequenced sample was peripheral blood mononuclear cells (PBMCs), obtained from a glioma patient whose treatment included an IDH1 peptide vaccine. In DNA form, the CDR3 reads TGTGCCAGCGCCCTAGGGGCTAGCGGGGGGGAGACCCAGTACTTC. This encodes CASALGASGGETQYF.